This TCR beta chain was found in a study of cytomegalovirus exposure and HLA in healthy donors. Study results and caveats: It was shown in a later analysis that HLA-associated TCR beta chains were more clonally expanded than other, equally common chains.

Concerning this clone itself: Its antigen is unidentified.

A multiplex PCR was run with 60 Vbeta primers and 13 Jbeta primers. The protocol was immunoSEQ multiplex PCR, while the TCRdb copy is restricted to in-frame clones and leaves out a portion. The sample consists of about 130,000 clones, about 74% of them appearing once. The sequence was obtained from a woman in her 50s in good health and CMV-seropositive. The sequenced sample consisted of PBMCs.

In nucleotides, the CDR3 is TGTGCCAGCAGTGATTACGGGACAGTGAGCACAGATACGCAGTATTTT. Translating it yields CASSDYGTVSTDTQYF. The V gene is TRBV6-1, the J gene TRBJ2-3; 7 bases map to TRBD1. Per germline, CDR1 MNHNS and CDR2 SASEGT. The CDR3 has 16 residues. Trimming removed 3 bases from V and 0 bases from J; junction bases left unmatched: 6.